The present T cell receptor beta chain was sequenced within a study of shared clonotypes between healthy human individuals. General study results and limits: It was expected that sequencing depth would affect clonotype sharing among donors.

With regard to this clone: Its specificity is unknown.

Germline loops: CDR1 SGHRS, CDR2 YFSETQ. The CDR3 loop spans 15 amino acids. Trimming pared 4 bases from V and 4 bases from J, leaving 15 bases between. The data were produced by immunoSEQ multiplex PCR, yet TCRdb's version contains in-frame clones alone and is incomplete. The data hold about 2.3 million clones, with roughly 90% observed a single time. The sequenced material came from naive CD4+ T cells from PBMCs. The sample's subset: CD45RA+ positively selected. The TCR was taken from a man younger than 30 in good health. Some clones in this sample may be carry-over from other donors' samples. The chain links TRBV5-1 to TRBJ1-3, with D unresolved. The CDR3, as DNA: TGCGCCAGCAGCATAGGCGGGAGTTTCGGAAACACCATATATTTT. It specifies CASSIGGSFGNTIYF.